One TCR beta chain is described in this entry. These data belong to a study of long-term antiretroviral therapy in people with HIV. Sequencing used immunoSEQ v3.0 at survey level. Method: immunoSEQ multiplex PCR; TCRdb's copy keeps in-frame clones and lacks some. The data hold approximately 18,000 clones, with around four fifths observed a single time. CDR1 and CDR2 (germline): KGHSH, LQKENI. The CDR3 covers 13 residues. The ends were cut back, 1 base at V and 2 bases at J, with 4 bases in the middle. This receptor was identified in a man aged 25-40 years with HIV. The sequences come from unsorted PBMCs, collected less than 2.2 years before starting antiretroviral therapy. This chain links TRBV18 with TRBJ2-3; no definite D call. In DNA form, the CDR3 reads TGTGCCAGCTCACCACGGTACACAGATACGCAGTATTTT. Its translation is CASSPRYTDTQYF. Using reference TRBV18 and TRBJ2-3 for the parts outside the CDR3, the full variable domain is NAGVMQNPRHLVRRRGQEARLRCSPMKGHSHVYWYRQLPEEGLKFMVYLQKENIIDESGMPKERFSAEFPKEGPSILRIQQVVRGDSAAYFCASSPRYTDTQYFGPGTRLTVL.